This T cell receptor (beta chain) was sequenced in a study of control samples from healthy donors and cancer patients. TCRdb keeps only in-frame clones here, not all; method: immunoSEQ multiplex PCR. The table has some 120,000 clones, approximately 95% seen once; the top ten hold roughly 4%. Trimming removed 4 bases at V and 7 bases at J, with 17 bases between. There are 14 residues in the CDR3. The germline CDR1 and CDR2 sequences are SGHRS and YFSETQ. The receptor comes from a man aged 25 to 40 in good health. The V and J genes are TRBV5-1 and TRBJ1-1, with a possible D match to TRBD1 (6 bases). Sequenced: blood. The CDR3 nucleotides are TGCGCCAGCAGCAAGTTGGGGGGCGCGTTTGAAGCTTTCTTT. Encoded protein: CASSKLGGAFEAFF.